Listed below are T cell receptor beta chains from one sample, sequenced in a study of blood T cell repertoires in COVID-19. The repertoire was sequenced with immunoSEQ multiplex PCR; TCRdb's copy has only in-frame clones and lacks some. The table shows 440,000 or so clones, with over 75% occurring only once. Sequencing was performed on peripheral blood. These receptor sequences come from a woman aged 40 to 55 with COVID-19, enrolled during active disease. CDR3s include the opening cysteine and the closing phenylalanine or tryptophan. D genes are given only for firm matches. Clone size is not always given. Where it is, it says once, few, many or a class for expanded clones.

clone_size	v_call	j_call	d_call	cdr3_nt	cdr3_aa
few	TRBV7-9	TRBJ2-7	NA	TGTGCCAGCAGGCAGGGTGTTTCCTACGAGCAGTACTTC	CASRQGVSYEQYF
NA	TRBV6-2/TRBV6-3	TRBJ2-1	TRBD2	TGTGCCAGCAGTCCCGCTGGGGGGAGCGGGAGAGGTCTCTACAATGAGCAGTTCTTC	CASSPAGGSGRGLYNEQFF
once	TRBV7-8	TRBJ1-5	NA	TGTGCCAGCAGCTCCTCGTCCAGGCTGCCCCAGCATTTT	CASSSSSRLPQHF
once	TRBV10-2	TRBJ1-1	NA	TGCGCCAGCAGATACAGCCCTGGGGGGACTGAAGCTTTCTTT	CASRYSPGGTEAFF
NA	TRBV2	TRBJ1-1	NA	TGTGCCAGCAACCCAGGAGGGGCCAACACTGAAGCTTTCTTT	CASNPGGANTEAFF
NA	TRBV27	TRBJ1-2	NA	TGTGCCAGCAGTTTTTGGGCGACGGCAGGGGCAGATGGCTACACCTTC	CASSFWATAGADGYTF
NA	TRBV9	TRBJ1-4	TRBD1	TGTGCCAGCAGCCCAGGGGGACAGGGAGAAAAACTGTTTTTT	CASSPGGQGEKLFF
NA	TRBV27	TRBJ2-2	NA	TGTGCCAGCAGTTGGGGACTGATAAACACCGGGGAGCTGTTTTTT	CASSWGLINTGELFF
NA	TRBV7-2	TRBJ1-3	TRBD1	TGTGCCAGCAGCTTTGACAGGGTCGACACCATATATTTT	CASSFDRVDTIYF
NA	TRBV5-1	TRBJ1-2	TRBD1	TGCGCCAGCAGCTTGGGGGACAGGGATTATGGCTACACCTTC	CASSLGDRDYGYTF
NA	TRBV30	TRBJ1-2	NA	TGTGGTTCCGTATCACGCCTAGCTAACTATGGCTACACCTTC	CGSVSRLANYGYTF
once	TRBV5-6	TRBJ1-1	NA	TGTGCCAGCAGCCGGGCAGCTCAGGGATACACTGAAGCTTTCTTT	CASSRAAQGYTEAFF
NA	TRBV6-2/TRBV6-3	TRBJ1-1	TRBD1	TGTGCCAGCAGTCTCTGGACAGGAAGAGCTTTCTTT	CASSLWTGRAFF
NA	TRBV21-1	TRBJ1-1	NA	TGTGCCAGCATCCCGGGACAGGTGCCGGCTGAAGCTTTCTTT	CASIPGQVPAEAFF